This T cell receptor beta chain came from a study of cytomegalovirus exposure and HLA in healthy donors (TCRdb year 2017). For the study in its entirety: According to an earlier analysis of a few hundred of the donors, roughly 180 million T cells yielded roughly 110 million unique TCR beta sequences and about 300 Gb of sequence data. In the later analysis, no new phenotypic data were used to find candidate immune exposures; instead, reliance was placed on TCR beta sequences and their occurrence across donors. In an earlier analysis of a few hundred of the donors, high-throughput TCR beta sequencing was used to judge whether each TCR beta V gene segment behaved as functional or pseudogenic. Because of strong linkage in the cohort, four to six DR-DQ haplotypes were treated as single units for association and clustering. The number of donors typed differed by locus, with roughly 620-640 for A, B, C, DRB1 and DQB1, about 500 for DQA1, 600 to 610 for DPA1, and about 450 for DPB1. In a later genetic analysis, genome-wide SNP genotypes for about three fifths of the roughly 670 donors were used, and that subset was treated as a discovery cohort. In addition to the first cohort of around 670 subjects, a separate validation cohort of 130 or so different subjects was used. All discovery cohort repertoires had been generated on a single sequencing platform. Donor age, sex, ethnicity and CMV serostatus were compiled together with the repertoire data. The study aimed to test whether cataloging public T cell receptors could reveal signatures of past pathogen exposure. The study combined high-throughput TCR immunosequencing, statistical association of individual TCRs with disease status, and machine learning to predict cytomegalovirus infection status. An early release that covered about 600 HLA-typed donors contained about 300 gigabases of sequencing data and approximately 85 million unique TCR sequences. Class I and class II HLA loci were covered by the typing at four-digit resolution. The study profiled the T cell repertoires of under 850 subjects by immunosequencing and related them to cytomegalovirus serostatus. Among the roughly 380 genotyped donors, approximately 82% belonged to the genetic ancestry cluster associated with self-reported Caucasian donors. A later analysis re-examined previously published TCR beta repertoires from 600 to 700 donors and added high-resolution HLA genotyping to investigate patterns of TCR occurrence. Among about 410 genotyped donors of the cohort, an average of about 220,000 unique TCR beta nucleotide sequences was sequenced per donor, of which approximately 18% were non-productive.

With regard to this clone: There is no known antigen for this receptor.

The cohort was made up of about 670 healthy bone marrow donors. At the time of sampling, every cohort member was nominally healthy, though immune exposures that went unrecorded were likely present. The donor was CMV seronegative and was included in the group of several hundred seronegative cohort members. A peripheral blood sample was collected from each donor, and TCR beta sequencing was performed on peripheral blood mononuclear cells. Genomic DNA was extracted from the blood cell samples with the Qiagen DNeasy Blood Extraction Kit. Via the germline V gene (reference sequence), CDR1 is SGHNT and CDR2 YYREEE. After removal of 9 bases from V and 5 bases from J, the junction retains 11 bases not matched to a gene. Including the terminal cysteine and phenylalanine, the CDR3 comprises 13 residues. Kept here is only the CDR3 DNA, which spans 39 bases and is read in frame from base 1. The paper's findings and limits, for the study overall: At a false discovery rate of 0.05, a later analysis linked 15,000 to 20,000 TCR beta sequences to specific HLA alleles. The study gave a list of 150 to 200 TCR beta chains associated with cytomegalovirus. A later analysis reported that several top co-occurrence clusters appeared linked to parvovirus B19, influenza, CMV and Epstein-Barr virus. Some IMGT-functional V segments, including TRBV6-2 and TRBV6-3, could not be told apart with the 87-base-pair reads, so those segments were excluded. Compared with equally common non-associated chains, HLA-associated TCR beta chains in a later analysis were more clonally expanded and had lower generation probabilities. When HLA alleles, especially DR and DQ, strongly co-occurred, attributing TCR associations to individual alleles was difficult. Linkage disequilibrium might explain the correlated functional status among segregating V segments, but an unknown experimental factor could not be excluded. While some public TCRs were present in many individuals, most TCR sequences turned up only very rarely across donors. A cluster of highly shared sequence variants was judged likely to represent a technical artifact of the sequencing pipeline. The authors suggested that the approach could potentially be generalized to other disease states and immunological phenotypes. In a later analysis, the rate of TCR association differed among HLA loci, with DRB1 alleles having the most associated TCRs and HLA-C alleles having the fewest. In an earlier analysis of roughly 560 of the donors, most TCR beta V segments were observed in productive rearrangements about 90% or about 30% of the time, broadly matching IMGT annotations. According to a later genetic analysis, donors in an Asian-associated ancestry cluster had fewer N-insertions in productive TCRs than the approximately 630-donor mean. For the cohort, immune exposure information was limited to CMV serostatus. The classifier was reported to diagnose cytomegalovirus status with high specificity and sensitivity in both the original cohort and the validation cohort. An association between a missense DCLRE1C variant and V-gene and J-gene trimming of TCR beta chains was found in a later genetic analysis and replicated in an independent cohort. In a later analysis, most CMV-associated TCR beta chains were found to appear HLA-restricted, with HLA associations seemingly driven largely by CMV exposure. Roughly uniform sequencing depth across donors was assumed in presence/absence analyses, although this assumption may not hold. Because counts were too low, about 15 rarely observed V segments, including chromosome 9 orphons, were left out of the earlier analysis of approximately 500 of the donors. Only TCR beta chains were sequenced in this cohort, and the absence of alpha or paired-chain data limited detectable features. Because some donors lacked HLA typing at each locus, the association tests relied only on the typed subset. In vitro tests confirmed that a few of the cytomegalovirus-associated TCR beta chains recognize cytomegalovirus antigens. A further reported finding was that TCR beta sequences accurately predicted the HLA-A and HLA-B alleles for most subjects in the first cohort.

Library generation was performed with the immunoSEQ multiplex PCR assay. A mixture of 60 forward primers for TCR Vbeta segments and 13 reverse primers for TCR Jbeta segments was used in the multiplex PCR. The CDR3 region of rearranged TCR beta genes was amplified from genomic DNA with a multiplex PCR assay. The amplified TCR beta libraries were sequenced on the Illumina HiSeq System as 87-base-pair reads. The published analysis was carried out like this. Across the 700 or so repertoires, a later analysis counted some 81 million unique TCR beta chains, 9.5 million to 12 million of which were shared by at least two donors. Raw reads were error-corrected and collapsed into unique sequences with a nearest-neighbor algorithm that merged closely related sequences to remove PCR and sequencing errors. To assign V, D and J gene segments, CDR3 sequences were aligned to IMGT reference sequences. Each retained sequence needed at least a six-nucleotide match to both a V gene segment and a J gene segment. A rearrangement counted as productive if the CDR3 had no stop codons and remained in frame with V and J, and every other rearrangement counted as non-productive. CDR3 was defined by IMGT convention, running from the second conserved V-encoded cysteine to the conserved J-encoded phenylalanine. The earlier analysis of 550 to 650 of the donors excluded any sequence lacking an unambiguous match to a single V gene segment. In an earlier analysis of about 590 of the donors, a V segment was called functional when productive rearrangements were above 56.7%, and segregating when the standard deviation between donors exceeded 5%. A statistical classification framework was built to diagnose cytomegalovirus status from the catalog of TCR beta chain sequences. V and J gene assignment, in a later analysis, came from comparing TCR nucleotide sequences with IMGT/GENE-DB human TR gene sequences. In a later analysis, CDR3 sequences and most-parsimonious VDJ recombination scenarios were assigned using the TCRdist pipeline. A later analysis defined each TCR beta chain by its CDR3 amino acid sequence plus V-gene family, and excluded reads lacking a unique V-gene family. In a later analysis, fewer than 650 highly shared, low-generation-probability nucleotide sequences were removed to address suspected cross-contamination and a sequencing artifact. In a later analysis, a clonal expansion index was calculated for each public chain from normalized within-repertoire ranks of inferred template counts. A later analysis computed generation probabilities with a VDJ recombination model fitted to out-of-frame rearrangements, and checked the results against IGoR. In a later analysis, hypergeometric tests were used to score TCR-TCR, TCR-HLA and TCR-CMV co-occurrence, with a repertoire-size bias correction applied to TCR pairs. A later analysis estimated false discovery rates by permuting HLA or CMV assignments 20 times. A later analysis grouped co-occurring TCRs with DBSCAN, adding TCRdist sequence similarity when clustering within HLA-allele-positive subsets. For co-occurrence clustering, repertoires with fewer than 30,000 or more than 120,000 public chains were excluded, along with about five repertoires with anomalous nucleotide sharing. TCRdb obtained this table from immuneACCESS and retained in-frame rearrangements with V and J assigned. These tables miss some clones; where compared with another copy, unresolved V genes account for less than half of the shortfall, and the remainder is unexplained. V and J calls and clone size are copied from that table; D and trimming were computed from the DNA. The sample's table lists a count of approximately 110,000 clones. Of the sample, under 1.3% falls within the top ten clones.

Material for sequencing was PBMCs. The sequence is built from TRBV5-4 and TRBJ2-7; the junction holds 7 bases that match TRBD2. The sequence was obtained from a man between 18 and 29 years old in good health and CMV-seronegative. The CDR3 region reads CATRGLVSNEQYF. The nucleotide sequence reads TGTGCCACCCGAGGACTAGTCTCGAACGAGCAGTACTTC.